This T cell receptor (beta chain) was profiled in a study of T cell repertoires in cytomegalovirus infection. Study overall: The authors used CMV epitopes that were HLA-C-restricted (recently identified) and HLA-B-restricted (well studied). Matching HLA type, along with CMV infection, was indicated by public TCR beta signatures.

A single record per CDR3 protein comes from TCRdb applying MiXCR to the reads. The profile shows hundreds of thousands of distinct CDR3 sequences, under 40% of them singletons. Comment on this clonotype: What it binds is not known.

Trimming removed 6 bases at V and 5 bases at J, with 16 bases between. CDR1 is MDHEN and CDR2 is SYDVKM in the germline V gene. The CDR3 spans 14 residues. Findings and limits, study-wide: Dominating the ex vivo response were HLA-C-restricted CMV-specific TCR beta clonotypes.

The material was cultured CD8+ T cells from PBMCs, obtained from culture after CMV antigen stimulation. The sequence was collected from a human donor in good health (CMV status not recorded). Some clones in this sample may be carry-over from other donors' samples. This chain uses TRBV28 with TRBJ2-5, with TRBD2 as a possible D gene (6 bases). This CDR3 is CASSRDSGRETQYF. CDR3 nucleotides: TGTGCCAGCAGCCGGGACTCTGGGAGGGAGACCCAGTACTTC.